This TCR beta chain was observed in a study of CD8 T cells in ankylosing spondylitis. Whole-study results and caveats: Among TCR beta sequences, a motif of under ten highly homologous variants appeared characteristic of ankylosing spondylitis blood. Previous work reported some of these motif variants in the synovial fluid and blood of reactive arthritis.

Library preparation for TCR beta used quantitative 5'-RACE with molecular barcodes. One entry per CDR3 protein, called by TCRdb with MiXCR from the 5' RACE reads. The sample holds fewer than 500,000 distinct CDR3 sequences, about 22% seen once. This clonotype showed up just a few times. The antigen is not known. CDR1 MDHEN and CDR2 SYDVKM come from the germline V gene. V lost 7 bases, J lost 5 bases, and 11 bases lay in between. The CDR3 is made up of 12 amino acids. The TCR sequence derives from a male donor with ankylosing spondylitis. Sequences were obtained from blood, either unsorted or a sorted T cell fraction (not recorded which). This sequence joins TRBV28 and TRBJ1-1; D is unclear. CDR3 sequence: CASTPLRTEAFF. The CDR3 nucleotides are TGTGCCAGCACCCCTCTGAGGACTGAAGCTTTCTTT.